The rows below give T cell receptor beta chains drawn from one sample of a study of blood T cells in healthy people across ages. One entry per CDR3 protein, called by TCRdb with MiXCR from the 5' RACE reads. The data contain hundreds of thousands of distinct CDR3 sequences, roughly 64% of them singletons. The sequenced sample was blood. The receptors were gathered from a man aged 25-45 years in good health. CDR3s include the opening cysteine and the closing phenylalanine or tryptophan. D genes are given only for firm matches. Clone size appears in some rows only: once, few, many, or a class for an expanded clone.

abundance	d_gene	v_gene	j_gene	CDR3aa	CDR3nt
few	TRBD1	TRBV29-1	TRBJ2-3	CSVKGTGVTDTQYF	TGCAGCGTTAAAGGGACAGGGGTTACAGATACGCAGTATTTT
few	.	TRBV18	TRBJ1-1	CASSPGQVNTEAFF	TGTGCCAGCTCACCCGGGCAGGTGAACACTGAAGCTTTCTTT
few	.	TRBV4-3	TRBJ2-7	CASSQASSGNYEQYF	TGCGCCAGCAGCCAAGCATCCAGCGGCAATTACGAGCAGTACTTC
few	TRBD2	TRBV7-8	TRBJ2-7	CASSREAGVSEQYF	TGTGCCAGCAGTCGCGAAGCGGGAGTGAGCGAGCAGTACTTC
few	TRBD2	TRBV5-1	TRBJ2-7	CASSLLLAGGHNEQYF	TGCGCCAGCAGCTTGTTGTTAGCGGGAGGACACAATGAGCAGTACTTC
.	.	TRBV10-3	TRBJ2-7	CATAGQITYEQYF	TGTGCCACTGCGGGACAGATTACCTACGAGCAGTACTTC
few	.	TRBV2	TRBJ2-5	CASSAESGLETQYF	TGTGCCAGCAGTGCGGAGTCAGGTTTGGAGACCCAGTACTTC
.	.	TRBV12-3/TRBV12-4	TRBJ2-1	CASRAGLAYNEQFF	TGTGCCAGCAGGGCGGGTCTGGCCTACAATGAGCAGTTCTTC
.	TRBD1	TRBV7-2	TRBJ1-2	CASSPDRDGLKDGYTF	TGTGCCAGCAGCCCGGACAGGGATGGATTGAAGGATGGCTACACCTTC
.	.	TRBV29-1	TRBJ1-4	CSVEKGQKLFF	TGCAGCGTAGAAAAGGGCCAAAAACTGTTTTTT
few	.	TRBV20-1	TRBJ2-1	CSASWRGGNNEQFF	TGCAGTGCTAGTTGGAGGGGGGGGAACAATGAGCAGTTCTTC
.	TRBD1	TRBV20-1	TRBJ1-2	CSAPPAPGQGNYGYTF	TGCAGTGCACCACCCGCCCCGGGACAGGGCAACTATGGCTACACCTTC
.	.	TRBV24-1	TRBJ2-3	CATSEPTDVQAQYF	TGTGCCACCAGTGAGCCTACAGATGTGCAGGCGCAGTATTTT
.	.	TRBV6-1	TRBJ1-2	CASSQTGFPYGYTF	TGTGCCAGCAGCCAGACAGGTTTTCCTTATGGCTACACCTTC
once	.	TRBV7-2	TRBJ2-3	CASSLIVVSTDTQYF	TGTGCCAGCAGCCTGATAGTCGTTAGCACAGATACGCAGTATTTT
.	TRBD2	TRBV7-2	TRBJ2-5	CASSSQPGLQYF	TGTGCCAGCAGCTCACAACCGGGACTACAGTACTTC
once	.	TRBV5-5	TRBJ2-7	CASSPEITASNSYEQYF	TGTGCCAGCAGTCCGGAGATCACAGCCTCGAACTCCTACGAGCAGTACTTC
.	TRBD2	TRBV5-1	TRBJ2-7	CASSRYAPRGDDYEQYF	TGCGCCAGCAGCCGATACGCTCCGCGGGGGGACGACTACGAGCAGTACTTC
few	TRBD1	TRBV29-1	TRBJ2-1	CSVAKSGGRGNEQFF	TGCAGCGTTGCCAAATCAGGGGGCCGGGGCAATGAGCAGTTCTTC
.	TRBD1	TRBV29-1	TRBJ2-3	CSVLGQGAGTQYF	TGCAGCGTTCTGGGACAGGGGGCTGGTACGCAGTATTTT
.	.	TRBV15	TRBJ1-5	CATSRELNQPQHF	TGTGCCACCAGCAGAGAACTCAATCAGCCCCAGCATTTT
few	TRBD2	TRBV6-1	TRBJ2-3	CASSELAGGPDTQYF	TGTGCCAGCAGTGAACTAGCGGGGGGCCCAGATACGCAGTATTTT
few	TRBD1	TRBV5-1	TRBJ2-4	CASSLGPGQKNIQYF	TGCGCCAGCAGCTTAGGCCCGGGACAGAAAAACATTCAGTACTTC
.	TRBD1	TRBV15	TRBJ2-7	CATSRDRATYEQYF	TGTGCCACCAGCAGGGACAGGGCAACGTACGAGCAGTACTTC
many	.	TRBV5-1	TRBJ2-1	CASSLDNEQFF	TGCGCCAGCAGCTTGGACAATGAGCAGTTCTTC
.	.	TRBV30	TRBJ1-5	CAWSADGDQPQHF	TGTGCCTGGAGTGCAGACGGAGATCAGCCCCAGCATTTT
.	.	TRBV3-1	TRBJ1-6	CASSLEGGTSGSPLHF	TGTGCCAGCAGCCTGGAAGGAGGGACCTCTGGGTCACCCCTCCACTTT
.	.	TRBV28	TRBJ2-7	CASSFLRYEQYF	TGTGCCAGCAGTTTTTTGAGATACGAGCAGTACTTC
.	.	TRBV6-5	TRBJ2-3	CASAATGAIDTQYF	TGTGCCAGCGCGGCGACGGGGGCTATAGATACGCAGTATTTT
.	.	TRBV4-2	TRBJ2-7	CASSPTVRGSLDSEQYF	TGTGCCAGCAGCCCGACAGTGCGGGGCTCCCTGGATAGCGAGCAGTACTTC
once	.	TRBV2	TRBJ2-5	CASSEFGTLTQETQYF	TGTGCCAGCAGTGAGTTTGGCACATTAACTCAAGAGACCCAGTACTTC
.	.	TRBV19	TRBJ2-1	CASSTRQSSYNEQFF	TGTGCCAGTAGTACCAGACAGAGCTCCTACAATGAGCAGTTCTTC
.	TRBD1	TRBV6-5	TRBJ1-1	CASSLDRGRVDTETFF	TGTGCCAGCAGCCTGGACAGGGGGCGAGTGGACACTGAAACTTTCTTT
.	.	TRBV20-1	TRBJ2-3	CSAQGLTDTQYF	TGCAGCGCCCAGGGTTTAACAGATACGCAGTATTTT
few	.	TRBV20-1	TRBJ1-5	CSARQDWNQPQHF	TGCAGTGCTCGACAGGACTGGAATCAGCCCCAGCATTTT
once	.	TRBV10-3	TRBJ2-1	CAISESQSKKQFF	TGTGCCATCAGTGAGTCCCAAAGTAAGAAGCAGTTCTTC
few	.	TRBV7-9	TRBJ1-2	CASSFGDSFNGYTF	TGTGCCAGCAGCTTCGGAGACAGTTTTAATGGCTACACCTTC
.	TRBD2	TRBV20-1	TRBJ2-7	CSAHPGTSGSTYEQYF	TGCAGTGCCCATCCGGGGACTAGCGGGAGTACCTACGAGCAGTACTTC
.	.	TRBV7-2	TRBJ2-1	CASSLFDSWLNEQFF	TGTGCCAGCAGCTTGTTCGACTCCTGGTTGAATGAGCAGTTCTTC
.	.	TRBV2	TRBJ2-7	CATSLGSLSYEQYF	TGTGCCACCTCGTTGGGCAGTCTCTCCTACGAGCAGTACTTC
few	.	TRBV18	TRBJ2-7	CASSPPGASYEQYF	TGTGCCAGCTCACCACCAGGGGCATCCTACGAGCAGTACTTC
many	TRBD2	TRBV9	TRBJ2-5	CASSVGASGSMGETQYF	TGTGCCAGCAGCGTAGGGGCTAGCGGGAGTATGGGGGAGACCCAGTACTTC
few	.	TRBV28	TRBJ2-4	CASSSTGKGAKNIQYF	TGTGCCAGCAGCTCGACAGGCAAAGGAGCCAAAAACATTCAGTACTTC
.	.	TRBV14	TRBJ2-1	CASSQGGFYNEQFF	TGTGCCAGCAGCCAAGGCGGGTTCTACAATGAGCAGTTCTTC
.	TRBD1	TRBV29-1	TRBJ1-2	CSVTTGRYGYTF	TGCAGCGTTACGACAGGGCGCTATGGCTACACCTTC
.	.	TRBV7-2	TRBJ2-1	CASSHDRNNEQFF	TGTGCCAGCAGCCACGACAGAAACAATGAGCAGTTCTTC
once	.	TRBV7-9	TRBJ2-7	CASSLVQGNDEQYF	TGTGCCAGCAGCTTAGTACAGGGTAATGACGAGCAGTACTTC
.	TRBD1	TRBV11-2	TRBJ2-6	CASGQGLSGANVLAF	TGTGCCAGCGGACAGGGCCTATCTGGGGCCAACGTCCTGGCTTTC